This T cell receptor (beta chain) was sequenced in a study of OX40 agonist ivuxolimab in advanced cancers. Repertoires were generated with immunoSEQ multiplex PCR, while TCRdb's copy carries only in-frame clones and drops some. The profile shows 50,000 or so clones, 90% to 95% of them singletons. The CDR3 runs 14 residues. CDR1 SGHTA and CDR2 FQGNSA come from the germline V gene. J was trimmed by 3 bases and V by 1 base; bases with no gene match: 2. V usage is TRBV7-2 and J usage is TRBJ2-5; the match to TRBD1 covers 7 bases. This TCR was sampled from an adult with an advanced solid tumor such as melanoma, head and neck, liver or kidney cancer. Sequences were derived from CD4+ or CD8+ T cells sorted from blood, sampled in a trial of the OX40 agonist ivuxolimab. The CDR3 DNA sequence: TGTGCCAGCAGCTTAGATGGACAGGAAGAGACCCAGTACTTC. As protein: CASSLDGQEETQYF.